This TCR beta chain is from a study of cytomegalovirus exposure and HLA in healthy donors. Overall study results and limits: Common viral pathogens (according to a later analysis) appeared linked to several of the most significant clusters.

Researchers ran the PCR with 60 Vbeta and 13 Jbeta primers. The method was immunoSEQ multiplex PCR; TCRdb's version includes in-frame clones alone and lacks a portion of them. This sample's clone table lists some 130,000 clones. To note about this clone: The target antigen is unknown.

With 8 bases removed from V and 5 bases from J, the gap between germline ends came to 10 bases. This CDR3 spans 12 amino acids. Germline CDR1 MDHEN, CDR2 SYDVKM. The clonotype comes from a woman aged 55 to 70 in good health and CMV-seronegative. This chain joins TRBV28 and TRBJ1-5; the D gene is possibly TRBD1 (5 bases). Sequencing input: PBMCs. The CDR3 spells CASLGVDQPQHF. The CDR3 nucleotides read TGTGCCAGCCTAGGGGTTGATCAGCCCCAGCATTTT.